This TCR beta chain stems from a study of blood T cell repertoires in COVID-19. Study-level information: Collection of acute and convalescent COVID-19 samples took place in the United States, Italy and Spain.

This CDR3 has 13 amino acids. J gave up 4 bases and V 6 bases, and 4 bases lay outside the gene matches. CDR1 KGHSH and CDR2 LQKENI come from the germline V gene. As for this clone: This sample includes further DNA sequences coding for the same CDR3.

Generated by immunoSEQ multiplex PCR, the TCRdb table keeps only in-frame clones and is missing some. Of a few hundred thousand clones in the sample, roughly 80% were seen once. The source material was peripheral blood. The clonotype was recovered from a human donor in a cohort sampled during active COVID-19. This chain links TRBV18 with TRBJ2-7; 9 bases line up with TRBD2. In DNA, the CDR3 is TGTGCCAGCTCCCCAACTAGCGGGTACGAGCAGTACTTC. It specifies CASSPTSGYEQYF.